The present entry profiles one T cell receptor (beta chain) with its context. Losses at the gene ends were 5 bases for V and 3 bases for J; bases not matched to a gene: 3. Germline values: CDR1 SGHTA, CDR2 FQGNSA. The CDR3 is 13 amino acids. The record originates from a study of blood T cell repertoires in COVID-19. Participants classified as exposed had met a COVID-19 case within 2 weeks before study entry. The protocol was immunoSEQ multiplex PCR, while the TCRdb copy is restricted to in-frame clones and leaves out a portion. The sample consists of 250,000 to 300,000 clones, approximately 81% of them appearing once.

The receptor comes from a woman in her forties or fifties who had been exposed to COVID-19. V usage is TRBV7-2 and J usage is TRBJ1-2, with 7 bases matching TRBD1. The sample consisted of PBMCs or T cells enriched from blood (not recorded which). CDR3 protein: CASSPGTDYGYTF. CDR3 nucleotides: TGTGCCAGCAGCCCCGGGACAGACTATGGCTACACCTTC.